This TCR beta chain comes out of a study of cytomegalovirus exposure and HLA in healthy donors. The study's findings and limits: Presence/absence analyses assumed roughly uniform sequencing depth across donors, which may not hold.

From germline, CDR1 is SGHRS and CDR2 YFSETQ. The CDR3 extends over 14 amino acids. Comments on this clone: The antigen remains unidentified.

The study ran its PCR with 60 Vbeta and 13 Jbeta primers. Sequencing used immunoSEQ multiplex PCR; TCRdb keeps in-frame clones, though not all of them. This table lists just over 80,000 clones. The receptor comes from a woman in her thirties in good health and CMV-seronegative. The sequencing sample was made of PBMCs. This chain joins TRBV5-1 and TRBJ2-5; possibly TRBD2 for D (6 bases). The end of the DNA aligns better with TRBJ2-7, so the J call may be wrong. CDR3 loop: CASSFAGTQYEQYF. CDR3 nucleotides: TGCGCCAGCAGCTTCGCCGGGACTCAGTACGAGCAGTACTTC.